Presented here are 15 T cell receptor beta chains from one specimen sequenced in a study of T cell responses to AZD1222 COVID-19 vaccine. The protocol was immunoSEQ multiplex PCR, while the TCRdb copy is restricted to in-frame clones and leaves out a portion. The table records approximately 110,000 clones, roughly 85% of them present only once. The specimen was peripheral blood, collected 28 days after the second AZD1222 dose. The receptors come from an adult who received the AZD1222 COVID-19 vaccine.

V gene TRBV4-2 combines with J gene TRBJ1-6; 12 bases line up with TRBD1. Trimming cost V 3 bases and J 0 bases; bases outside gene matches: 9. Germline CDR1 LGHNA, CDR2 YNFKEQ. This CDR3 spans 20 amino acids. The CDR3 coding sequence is TGTGCCAGCAGCCAGCAACCGGGACAGGGGGCCAGCTCCTATAATTCACCCCTCCACTTT. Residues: CASSQQPGQGASSYNSPLHF.

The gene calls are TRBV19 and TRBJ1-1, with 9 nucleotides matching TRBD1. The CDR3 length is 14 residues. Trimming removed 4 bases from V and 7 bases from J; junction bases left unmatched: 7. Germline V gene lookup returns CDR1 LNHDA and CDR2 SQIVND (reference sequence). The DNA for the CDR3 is TGTGCCAGTAGTAGCTTGGACAGGGGATTTGAAGCTTTCTTT. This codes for CASSSLDRGFEAFF.

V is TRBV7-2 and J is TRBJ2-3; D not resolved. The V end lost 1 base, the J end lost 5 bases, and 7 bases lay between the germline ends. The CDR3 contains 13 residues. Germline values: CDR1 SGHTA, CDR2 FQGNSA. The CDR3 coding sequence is TGTGCCAGCAGCTTAGGGATGGTAGATACGCAGTATTTT. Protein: CASSLGMVDTQYF.

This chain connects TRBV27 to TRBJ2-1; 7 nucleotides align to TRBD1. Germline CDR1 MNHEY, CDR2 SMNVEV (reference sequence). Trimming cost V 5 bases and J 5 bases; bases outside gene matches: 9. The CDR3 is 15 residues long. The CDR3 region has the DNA TGTGCCAGCAGTCCACGACAGGGATGGGACAATGAGCAGTTCTTC. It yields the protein CASSPRQGWDNEQFF.

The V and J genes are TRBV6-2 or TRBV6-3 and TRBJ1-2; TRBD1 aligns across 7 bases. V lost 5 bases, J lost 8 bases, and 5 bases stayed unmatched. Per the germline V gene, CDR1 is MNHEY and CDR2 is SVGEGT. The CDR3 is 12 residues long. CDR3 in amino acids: CASSRQGGGYTF. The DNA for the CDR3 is TGTGCCAGCAGTAGACAGGGAGGAGGCTACACCTTC.

CDR3 sequence (DNA): TGTGCCAGCAGCAGCCTCCCCCGGAAGAGGGACAGTGAAGCTTTCTTT. This codes for CASSSLPRKRDSEAFF. The gene calls are TRBV21-1 and TRBJ1-1; the D call TRBD1 from the table was never checked on the DNA. TRBV21-1 is designated a pseudogene. The CDR3 is 16 amino acids.

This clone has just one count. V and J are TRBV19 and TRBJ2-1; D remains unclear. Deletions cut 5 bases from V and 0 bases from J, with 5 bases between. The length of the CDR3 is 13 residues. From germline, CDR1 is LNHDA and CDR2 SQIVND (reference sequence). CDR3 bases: TGTGCCAGTAGTCTTAGCTCCTACAATGAGCAGTTCTTC. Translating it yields CASSLSSYNEQFF.

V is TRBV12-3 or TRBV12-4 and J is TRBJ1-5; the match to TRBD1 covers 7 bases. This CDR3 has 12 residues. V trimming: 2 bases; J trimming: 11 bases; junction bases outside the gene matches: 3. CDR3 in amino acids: CASSLNRGAQHF. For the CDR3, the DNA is TGTGCCAGCAGTTTAAACAGGGGTGCCCAGCATTTT.

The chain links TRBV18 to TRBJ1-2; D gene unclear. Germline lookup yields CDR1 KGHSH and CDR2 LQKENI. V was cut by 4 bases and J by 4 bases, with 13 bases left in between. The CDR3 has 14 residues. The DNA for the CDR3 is TGTGCCAGCTCACTTGGGGAGGAGACCTATGGCTACACCTTC. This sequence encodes CASSLGEETYGYTF.

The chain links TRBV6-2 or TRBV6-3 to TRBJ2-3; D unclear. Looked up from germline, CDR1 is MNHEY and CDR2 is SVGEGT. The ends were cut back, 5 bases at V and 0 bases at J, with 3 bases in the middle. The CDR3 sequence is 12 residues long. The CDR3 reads CASSASTDTQYF. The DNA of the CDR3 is TGTGCCAGCAGTGCCAGCACAGATACGCAGTATTTT.

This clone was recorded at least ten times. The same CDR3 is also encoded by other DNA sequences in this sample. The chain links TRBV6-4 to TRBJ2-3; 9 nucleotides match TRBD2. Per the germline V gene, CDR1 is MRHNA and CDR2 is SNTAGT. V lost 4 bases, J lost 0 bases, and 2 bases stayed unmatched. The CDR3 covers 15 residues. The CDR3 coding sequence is TGTGCCAGCAGTGTTCTAGCGGGAAGCACAGATACGCAGTATTTT. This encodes CASSVLAGSTDTQYF.

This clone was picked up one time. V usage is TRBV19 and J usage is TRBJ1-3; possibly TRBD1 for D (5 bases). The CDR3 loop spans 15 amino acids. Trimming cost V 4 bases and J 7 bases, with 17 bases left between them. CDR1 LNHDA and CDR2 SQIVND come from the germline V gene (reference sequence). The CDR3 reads CASSNWGEGRNTIYF. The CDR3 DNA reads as TGTGCCAGTAGTAATTGGGGGGAAGGTAGGAACACCATATATTTT.

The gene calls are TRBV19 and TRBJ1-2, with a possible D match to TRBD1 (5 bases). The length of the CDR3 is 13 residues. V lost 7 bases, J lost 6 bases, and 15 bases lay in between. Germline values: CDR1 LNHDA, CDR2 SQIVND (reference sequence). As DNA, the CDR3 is TGTGCCAGTAATCGAGACAGCAGAGATGGCTACACCTTC. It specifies CASNRDSRDGYTF. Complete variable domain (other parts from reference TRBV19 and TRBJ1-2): DGGITQSPKYLFRKEGQNVTLSCEQNLNHDAMYWYRQDPGQGLRLIYYSQIVNDFQKGDIAEGYSVSREKKESFPLTVTSAQKNPTAFYLCASNRDSRDGYTFGSGTRLTVV.

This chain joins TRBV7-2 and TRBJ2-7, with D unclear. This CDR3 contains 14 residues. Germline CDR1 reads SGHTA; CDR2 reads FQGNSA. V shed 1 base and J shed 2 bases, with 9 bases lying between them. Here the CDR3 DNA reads TGTGCCAGCAGCTTAGTAACGGGTACCTACGAGCAGTACTTC. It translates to CASSLVTGTYEQYF.

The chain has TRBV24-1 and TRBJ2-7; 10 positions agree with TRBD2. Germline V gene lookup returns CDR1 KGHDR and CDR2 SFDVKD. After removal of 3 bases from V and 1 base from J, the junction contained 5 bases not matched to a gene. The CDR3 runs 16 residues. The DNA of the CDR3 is TGTGCCACCAGTGATCTGACGACTAGCGGGTCCTACGAGCAGTACTTC. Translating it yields CATSDLTTSGSYEQYF.